This T cell receptor (beta chain) derives from a study of glioma-infiltrating T cells after dendritic cell vaccination (TCRdb year 2016). For context, the study as a whole: The cohort included about 15 glioblastoma patients drawn from Phase I and II dendritic cell vaccination trials, of whom 9 were newly diagnosed and 6 had recurrent disease. Each patient was given three intradermal dendritic cell vaccine injections, spaced two weeks apart, in the arm below the axilla. Autologous tumor lysate-pulsed dendritic cell vaccination was administered to the patients between about 2003 and 2013. TCR sequencing metrics, including TIL content and tumor-blood repertoire overlap, were correlated with survival after dendritic cell vaccination. To make the vaccine, monocyte-derived dendritic cells were cultured for seven days with IL-4 and GM-CSF and then pulsed overnight with autologous tumor lysate. In glioblastoma patients vaccinated with dendritic cells, deep sequencing of TCR beta CDR3 regions served to measure tumor-infiltrating lymphocyte content and to compare repertoires between tumor and blood. Study-wide findings and limitations: After dendritic cell vaccination, a higher estimated pretreatment TIL content predicted longer time to progression and overall survival. The cohort was small and heterogeneous, with few patients having full blood and tumor sets and even fewer initial-recurrent tumor pairs. The three-group TCR overlap response model was described as speculative and requiring prospective validation. TCR clonality showed no direct relationship with survival, which suggests that a diverse polyclonal response may matter.

This clone was seen just once. Its recognized antigen is unknown. Base qualities were left out, and no much larger clone turns up one base away. The sample's time point label is to be understood as: after dendritic cell vaccination, including at tumor progression/relapse. Patients were selected on the basis of adequate residual fresh-frozen tumor tissue and more than two years of available survival data. Molecular status otherwise varied across the glioblastoma patients, but none of them carried an isocitrate dehydrogenase mutation. PBMC were collected before vaccination, two weeks after the third vaccination, and at tumor progression if progression occurred. Genomic DNA was extracted with the Qiagen DNeasy Blood extraction Kit. TCRB CDR3 regions were amplified from 2 ug genomic DNA, or all available DNA if less, using the immunoSEQ assay. For multiplex PCR, 60 forward primers for TCR V beta segments and 13 reverse primers for J beta segments were used. To estimate reads per starting template, synthetic control templates were spiked into each sample at limiting dilution. Sequencing produced 87 bp reads on the Illumina HiSeq System. On the authors' methods: PCR and sequencing errors were removed by a nearest neighbor algorithm that merged closely related sequences. TCR overlap was defined as the percentage of unique tumor TCR beta sequences that were also found in the peripheral blood of the same patient. In its TCRdb copy, this immuneACCESS table keeps in-frame sequences only and misses some clones. Where compared with another copy, unresolved V genes explain less than half of these, and the others have no known cause. V and J calls and clone size are given by that table; D and trimming were obtained from the DNA. Within this sample are about 76,000 clones, with around 87% of them counted one time only. Together, the top ten hold around 2.4% of the sample.

Sequenced here: blood, sampled after dendritic cell vaccination. This receptor was identified in a human donor with glioblastoma.

The bases read TGCGCCAGCAGTGGGGGACTAGCGGGCTACGAGCAGTTCTTC. Translation gives CASSGGLAGYEQFF. The rearrangement joined TRBV4-3 to TRBJ2-1, with TRBD2 matching 12 junction bases. Measured from the cysteine to the phenylalanine, the CDR3 is 14 residues long. Of all the DNA, just the CDR3 is kept, 42 bases in frame from base 1. V ends up 6 bases short and J 10 bases short, with an unmatched junction base count of 7. Per the germline V gene, LGHNA is the CDR1 and YSLEER is the CDR2.